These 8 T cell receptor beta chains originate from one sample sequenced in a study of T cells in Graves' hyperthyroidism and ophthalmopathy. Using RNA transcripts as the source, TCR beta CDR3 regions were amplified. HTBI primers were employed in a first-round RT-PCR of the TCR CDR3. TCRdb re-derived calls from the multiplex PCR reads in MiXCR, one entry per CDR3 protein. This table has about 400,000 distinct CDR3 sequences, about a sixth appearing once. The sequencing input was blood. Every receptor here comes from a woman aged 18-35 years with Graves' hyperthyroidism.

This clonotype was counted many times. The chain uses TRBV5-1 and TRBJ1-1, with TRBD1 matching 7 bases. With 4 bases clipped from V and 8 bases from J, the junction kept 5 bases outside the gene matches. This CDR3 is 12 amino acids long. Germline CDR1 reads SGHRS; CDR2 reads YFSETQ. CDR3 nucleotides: TGCGCCAGCAGCCAACCGACAGGGGAAGCTTTCTTT. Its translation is CASSQPTGEAFF.

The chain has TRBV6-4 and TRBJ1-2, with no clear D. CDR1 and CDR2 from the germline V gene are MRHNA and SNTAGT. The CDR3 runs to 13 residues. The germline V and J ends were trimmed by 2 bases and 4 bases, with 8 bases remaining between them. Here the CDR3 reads CASSDETFYGYTF. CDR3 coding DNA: TGTGCCAGCAGTGACGAGACGTTCTATGGCTACACCTTC.

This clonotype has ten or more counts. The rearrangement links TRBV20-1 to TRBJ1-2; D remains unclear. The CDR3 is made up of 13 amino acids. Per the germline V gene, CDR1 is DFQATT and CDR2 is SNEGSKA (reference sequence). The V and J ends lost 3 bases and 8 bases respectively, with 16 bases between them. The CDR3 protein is CSARGWGREGYTF. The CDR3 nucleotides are TGCAGTGCTAGGGGATGGGGTAGGGAGGGCTACACCTTC.

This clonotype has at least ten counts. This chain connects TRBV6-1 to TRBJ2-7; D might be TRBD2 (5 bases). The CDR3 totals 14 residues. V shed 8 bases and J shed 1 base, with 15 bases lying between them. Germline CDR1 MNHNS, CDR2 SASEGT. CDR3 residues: CASLRAGRSYEQYF. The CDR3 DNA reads TGTGCCAGCCTACGGGCGGGTAGGTCCTACGAGCAGTACTTC.

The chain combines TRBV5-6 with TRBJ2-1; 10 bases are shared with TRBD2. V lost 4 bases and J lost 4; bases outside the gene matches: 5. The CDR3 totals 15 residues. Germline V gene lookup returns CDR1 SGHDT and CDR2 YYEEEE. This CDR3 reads CASSRTSGVYNEQFF. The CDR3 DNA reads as TGTGCCAGCAGCCGGACTAGCGGAGTGTACAATGAGCAGTTCTTC.

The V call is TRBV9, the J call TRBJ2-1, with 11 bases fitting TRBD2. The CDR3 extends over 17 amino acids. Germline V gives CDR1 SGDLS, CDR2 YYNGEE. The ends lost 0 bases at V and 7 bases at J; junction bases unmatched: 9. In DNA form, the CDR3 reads TGTGCCAGCAGCGTAGGCCTAACTAGCGGGAGAGGGAATGAGCAGTTCTTC. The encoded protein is CASSVGLTSGRGNEQFF.

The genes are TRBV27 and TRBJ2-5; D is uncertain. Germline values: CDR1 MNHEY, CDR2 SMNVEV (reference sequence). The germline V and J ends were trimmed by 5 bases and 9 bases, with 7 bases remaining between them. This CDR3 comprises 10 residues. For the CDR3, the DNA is TGTGCCAGCAGTCCCCGGCCCCAGTACTTC. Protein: CASSPRPQYF.

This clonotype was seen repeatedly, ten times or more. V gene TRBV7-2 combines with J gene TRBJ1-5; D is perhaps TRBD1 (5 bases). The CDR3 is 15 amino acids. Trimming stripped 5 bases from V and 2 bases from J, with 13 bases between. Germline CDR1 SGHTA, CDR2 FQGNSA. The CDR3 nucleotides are TGTGCCAGCAGCATTATTGGGGCTGGCAATCAGCCCCAGCATTTT. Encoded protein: CASSIIGAGNQPQHF. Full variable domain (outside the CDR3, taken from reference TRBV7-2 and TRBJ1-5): GAGVSQSPSNKVTEKGKDVELRCDPISGHTALYWYRQSLGQGLEFLIYFQGNSAPDKSGLPSDRFSAERTGGSVSTLTIQRTQQEDSAVYLCASSIIGAGNQPQHFGDGTRLSIL.